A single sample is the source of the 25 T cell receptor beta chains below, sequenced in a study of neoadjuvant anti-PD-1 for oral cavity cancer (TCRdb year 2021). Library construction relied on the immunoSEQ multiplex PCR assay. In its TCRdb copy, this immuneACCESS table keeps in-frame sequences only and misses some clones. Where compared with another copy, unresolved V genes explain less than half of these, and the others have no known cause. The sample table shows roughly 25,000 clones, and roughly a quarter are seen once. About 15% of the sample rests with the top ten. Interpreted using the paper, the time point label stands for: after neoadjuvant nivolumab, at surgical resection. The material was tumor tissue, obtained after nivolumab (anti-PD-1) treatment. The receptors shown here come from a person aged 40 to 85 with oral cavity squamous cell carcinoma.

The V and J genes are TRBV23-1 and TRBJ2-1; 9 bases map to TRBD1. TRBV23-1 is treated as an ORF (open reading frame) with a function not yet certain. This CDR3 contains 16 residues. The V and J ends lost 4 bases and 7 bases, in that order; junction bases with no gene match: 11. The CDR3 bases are TGCGCCAGCAGTCCCTCCCTCCGACAGGGGGGAAATGAGCAGTTCTTC. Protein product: CASSPSLRQGGNEQFF.

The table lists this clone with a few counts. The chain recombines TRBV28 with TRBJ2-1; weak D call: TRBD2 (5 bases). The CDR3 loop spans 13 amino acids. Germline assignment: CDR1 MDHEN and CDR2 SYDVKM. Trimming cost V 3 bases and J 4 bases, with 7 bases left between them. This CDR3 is CASSFTGYNEQFF. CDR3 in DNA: TGTGCCAGCAGTTTCACGGGATACAATGAGCAGTTCTTC.

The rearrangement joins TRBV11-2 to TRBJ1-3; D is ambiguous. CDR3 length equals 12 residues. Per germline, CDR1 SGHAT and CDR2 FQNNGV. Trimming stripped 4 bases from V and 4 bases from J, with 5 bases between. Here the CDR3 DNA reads TGTGCCAGCAGCTCGACCGGAAACACCATATATTTT. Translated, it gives CASSSTGNTIYF.

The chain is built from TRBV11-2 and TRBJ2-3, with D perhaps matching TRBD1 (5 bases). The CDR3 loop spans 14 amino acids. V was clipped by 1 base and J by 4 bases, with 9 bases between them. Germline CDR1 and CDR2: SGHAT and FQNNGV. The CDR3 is CASSLAQGADTQYF. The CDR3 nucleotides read TGTGCCAGCAGCTTAGCGCAGGGCGCAGATACGCAGTATTTT.

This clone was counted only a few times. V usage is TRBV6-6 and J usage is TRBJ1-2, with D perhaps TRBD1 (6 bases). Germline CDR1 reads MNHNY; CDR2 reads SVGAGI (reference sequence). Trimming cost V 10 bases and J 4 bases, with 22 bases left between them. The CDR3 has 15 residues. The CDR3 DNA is TGTGCCACCGATTCACGGGGGGGCGCAAGCTATGGCTACACCTTC. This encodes CATDSRGGASYGYTF.

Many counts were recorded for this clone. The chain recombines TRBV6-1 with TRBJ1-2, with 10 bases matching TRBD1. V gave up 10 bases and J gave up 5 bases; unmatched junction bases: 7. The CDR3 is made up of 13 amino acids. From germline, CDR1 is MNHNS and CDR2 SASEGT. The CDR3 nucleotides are TGTGCCACCGAACCGGGACAGGGGTATGGCTACACCTTC. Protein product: CATEPGQGYGYTF.

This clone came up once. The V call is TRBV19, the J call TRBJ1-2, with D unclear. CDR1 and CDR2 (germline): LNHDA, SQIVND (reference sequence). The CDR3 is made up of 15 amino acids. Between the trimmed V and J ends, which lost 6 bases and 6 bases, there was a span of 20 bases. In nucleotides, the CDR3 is TGTGCCAGTAGAAACTCTTTCTACCTCCCCGATGGCTACACCTTC. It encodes CASRNSFYLPDGYTF.

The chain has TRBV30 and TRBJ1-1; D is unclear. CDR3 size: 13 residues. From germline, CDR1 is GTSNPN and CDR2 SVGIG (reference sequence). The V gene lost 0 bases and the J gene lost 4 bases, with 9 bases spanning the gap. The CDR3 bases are TGTGCCTGGAGTGTACTCGGCGGCACTGAAGCTTTCTTT. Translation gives CAWSVLGGTEAFF.

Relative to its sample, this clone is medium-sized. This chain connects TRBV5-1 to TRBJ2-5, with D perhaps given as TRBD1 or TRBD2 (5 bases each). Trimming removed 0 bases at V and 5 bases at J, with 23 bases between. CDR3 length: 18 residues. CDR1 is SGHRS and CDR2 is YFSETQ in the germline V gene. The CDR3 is CASSLVSEGLFWGETQYF. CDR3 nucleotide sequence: TGCGCCAGCAGCTTGGTTAGCGAGGGGCTGTTCTGGGGCGAGACCCAGTACTTC.

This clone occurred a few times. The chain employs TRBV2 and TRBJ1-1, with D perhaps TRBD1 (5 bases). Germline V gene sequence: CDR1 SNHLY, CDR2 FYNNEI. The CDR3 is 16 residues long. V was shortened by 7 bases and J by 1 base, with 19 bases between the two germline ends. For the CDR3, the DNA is TGTGCCAGCAATGCGGGAGACAGTTTTGGGAACACTGAAGCTTTCTTT. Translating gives CASNAGDSFGNTEAFF.

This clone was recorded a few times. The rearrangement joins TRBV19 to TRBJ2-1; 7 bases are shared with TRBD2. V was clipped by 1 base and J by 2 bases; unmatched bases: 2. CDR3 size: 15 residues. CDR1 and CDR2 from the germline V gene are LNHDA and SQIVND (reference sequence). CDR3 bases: TGTGCCAGTAGTATAGGCGGGAGCGCCTACAATGAGCAGTTCTTC. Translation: CASSIGGSAYNEQFF. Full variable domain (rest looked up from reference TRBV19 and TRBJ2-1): DGGITQSPKYLFRKEGQNVTLSCEQNLNHDAMYWYRQDPGQGLRLIYYSQIVNDFQKGDIAEGYSVSREKKESFPLTVTSAQKNPTAFYLCASSIGGSAYNEQFFGPGTRLTVL.

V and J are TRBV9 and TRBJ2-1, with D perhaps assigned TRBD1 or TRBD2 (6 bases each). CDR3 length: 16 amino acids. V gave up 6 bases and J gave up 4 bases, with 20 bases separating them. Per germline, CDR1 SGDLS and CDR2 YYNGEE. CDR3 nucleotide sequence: TGTGCCAGCACCGTTGGAGAGGGGGGAACGTACAATGAGCAGTTCTTC. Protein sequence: CASTVGEGGTYNEQFF.

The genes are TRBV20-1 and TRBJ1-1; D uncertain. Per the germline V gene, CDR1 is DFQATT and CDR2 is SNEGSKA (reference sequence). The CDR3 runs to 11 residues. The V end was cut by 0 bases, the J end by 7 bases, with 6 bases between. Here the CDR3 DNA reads TGCAGTGCTAGAGAGCGAGGTGAAGCTTTCTTT. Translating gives CSARERGEAFF.

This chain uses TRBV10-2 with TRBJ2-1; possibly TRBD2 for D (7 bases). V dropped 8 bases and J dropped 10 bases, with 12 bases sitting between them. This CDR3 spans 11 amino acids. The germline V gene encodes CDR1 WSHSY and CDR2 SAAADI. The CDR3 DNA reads TGCGCCAGCGGATGGGGGGGCGAGCAGTTCTTC. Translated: CASGWGGEQFF.

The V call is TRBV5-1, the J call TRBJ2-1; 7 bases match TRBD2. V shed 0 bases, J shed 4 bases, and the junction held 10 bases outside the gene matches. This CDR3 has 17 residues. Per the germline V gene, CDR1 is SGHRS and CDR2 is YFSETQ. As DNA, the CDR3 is TGCGCCAGCAGCTTGGCTCCTAGCGGAGGCGTATACAATGAGCAGTTCTTC. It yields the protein CASSLAPSGGVYNEQFF.

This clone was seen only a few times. The CDR3 sequence is CASEMNEQYF. For the CDR3, the DNA is TGTGCCAGCGAAATGAACGAGCAGTACTTC. The chain employs TRBV7-9 and TRBJ2-7; no reliable D call. Trimming took 8 bases from V and 5 from J, leaving 7 bases between them. Per the germline V gene, CDR1 is SEHNR and CDR2 is FQNEAQ (reference sequence). The CDR3 sequence is 10 residues long.

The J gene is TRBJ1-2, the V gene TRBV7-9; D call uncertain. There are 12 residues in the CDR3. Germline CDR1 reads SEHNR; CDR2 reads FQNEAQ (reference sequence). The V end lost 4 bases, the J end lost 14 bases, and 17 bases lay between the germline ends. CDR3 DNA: TGTGCCAGCAGCTCCTCGGACGGAGCGGGGACCTTC. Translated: CASSSSDGAGTF.

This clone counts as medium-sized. CDR3 sequence reads: CASSPIDSNTGELFF. The CDR3 DNA follows: TGTGCCAGCTCACCAATTGACTCGAACACCGGGGAGCTGTTTTTT. This chain connects TRBV18 to TRBJ2-2; no clear D gene. Trimming shortened V by 2 bases and J by 0 bases, and 7 bases separated the two germline ends. In germline, CDR1 is KGHSH, CDR2 LQKENI. The CDR3 consists of 15 residues. The full variable domain, rest sourced from reference TRBV18 and TRBJ2-2, is NAGVMQNPRHLVRRRGQEARLRCSPMKGHSHVYWYRQLPEEGLKFMVYLQKENIIDESGMPKERFSAEFPKEGPSILRIQQVVRGDSAAYFCASSPIDSNTGELFFGEGSRLTVL.

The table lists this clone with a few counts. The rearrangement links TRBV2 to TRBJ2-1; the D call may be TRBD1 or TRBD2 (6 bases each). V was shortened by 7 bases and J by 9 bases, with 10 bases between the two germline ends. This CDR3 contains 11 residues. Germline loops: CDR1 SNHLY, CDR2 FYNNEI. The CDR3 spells CASIRGGEQFF. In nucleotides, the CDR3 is TGTGCCAGCATCAGGGGAGGTGAGCAGTTCTTC.

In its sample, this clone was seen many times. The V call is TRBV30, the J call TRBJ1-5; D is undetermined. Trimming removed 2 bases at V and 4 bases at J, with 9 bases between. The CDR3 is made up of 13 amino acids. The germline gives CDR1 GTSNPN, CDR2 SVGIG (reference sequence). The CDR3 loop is CAWSPALNQPQHF. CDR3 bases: TGTGCCTGGAGTCCTGCCTTAAATCAGCCCCAGCATTTT.

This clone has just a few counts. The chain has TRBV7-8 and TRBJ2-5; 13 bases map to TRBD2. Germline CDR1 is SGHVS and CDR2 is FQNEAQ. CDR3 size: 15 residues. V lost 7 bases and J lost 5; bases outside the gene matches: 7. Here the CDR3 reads CASNGLAGVQETQYF. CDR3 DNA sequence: TGTGCCAGCAACGGACTAGCGGGAGTGCAGGAGACCCAGTACTTC. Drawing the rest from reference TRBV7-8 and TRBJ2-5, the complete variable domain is GAGVSQSPRYKVAKRGQDVALRCDPISGHVSLFWYQQALGQGPEFLTYFQNEAQLDKSGLPSDRFFAERPEGSVSTLKIQRTQQEDSAVYLCASNGLAGVQETQYFGPGTRLLVL.

CDR3 protein: CASRDSAAQGYGYTF. Written as DNA, the CDR3 is TGCGCCTCCCGAGACAGCGCAGCCCAAGGTTACGGCTACACCTTC. The chain couples TRBV5-1 to TRBJ1-2, with D perhaps TRBD1 (5 bases). Trimming took off 10 bases at V and 8 bases at J, with 27 bases between the two ends. The CDR3 is 15 amino acids. CDR1 and CDR2 (germline): SGHRS, YFSETQ.

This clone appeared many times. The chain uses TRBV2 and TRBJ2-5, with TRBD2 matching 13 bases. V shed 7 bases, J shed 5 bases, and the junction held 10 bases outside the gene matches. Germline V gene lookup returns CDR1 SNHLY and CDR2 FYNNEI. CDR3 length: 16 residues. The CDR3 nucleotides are TGTGCCAGCACCCGTGGACTAGCGGGGGTTTCGGAGACCCAGTACTTC. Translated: CASTRGLAGVSETQYF.

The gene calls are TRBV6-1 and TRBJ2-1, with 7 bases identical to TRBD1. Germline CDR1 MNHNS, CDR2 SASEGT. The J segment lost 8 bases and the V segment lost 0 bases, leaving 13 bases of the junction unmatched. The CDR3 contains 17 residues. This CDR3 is CASSEAVTGSRAYEQFF. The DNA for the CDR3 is TGTGCCAGCAGTGAAGCGGTGACAGGGAGTAGGGCCTATGAGCAGTTCTTC.

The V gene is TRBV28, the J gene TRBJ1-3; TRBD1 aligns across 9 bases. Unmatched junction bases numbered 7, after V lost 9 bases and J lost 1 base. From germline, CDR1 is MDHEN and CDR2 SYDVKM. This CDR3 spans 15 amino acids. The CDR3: CASRTGAMSGNTIYF. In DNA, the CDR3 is TGTGCCAGTCGGACAGGGGCCATGTCTGGAAACACCATATATTTT.